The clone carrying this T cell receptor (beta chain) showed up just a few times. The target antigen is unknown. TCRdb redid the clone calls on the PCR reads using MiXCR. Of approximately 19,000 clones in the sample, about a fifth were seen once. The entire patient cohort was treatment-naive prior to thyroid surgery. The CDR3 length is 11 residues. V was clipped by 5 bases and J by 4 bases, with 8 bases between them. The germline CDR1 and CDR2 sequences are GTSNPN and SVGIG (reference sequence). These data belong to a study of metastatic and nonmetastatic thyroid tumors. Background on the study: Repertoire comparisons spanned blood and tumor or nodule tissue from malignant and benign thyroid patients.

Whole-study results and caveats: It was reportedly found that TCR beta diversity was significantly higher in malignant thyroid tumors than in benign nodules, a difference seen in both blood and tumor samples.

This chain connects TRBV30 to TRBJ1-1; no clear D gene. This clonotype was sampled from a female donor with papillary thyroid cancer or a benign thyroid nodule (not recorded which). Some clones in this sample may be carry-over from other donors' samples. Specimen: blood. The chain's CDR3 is CAWVRATEAFF. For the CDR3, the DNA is TGTGCCTGGGTGAGGGCCACTGAAGCTTTCTTT.